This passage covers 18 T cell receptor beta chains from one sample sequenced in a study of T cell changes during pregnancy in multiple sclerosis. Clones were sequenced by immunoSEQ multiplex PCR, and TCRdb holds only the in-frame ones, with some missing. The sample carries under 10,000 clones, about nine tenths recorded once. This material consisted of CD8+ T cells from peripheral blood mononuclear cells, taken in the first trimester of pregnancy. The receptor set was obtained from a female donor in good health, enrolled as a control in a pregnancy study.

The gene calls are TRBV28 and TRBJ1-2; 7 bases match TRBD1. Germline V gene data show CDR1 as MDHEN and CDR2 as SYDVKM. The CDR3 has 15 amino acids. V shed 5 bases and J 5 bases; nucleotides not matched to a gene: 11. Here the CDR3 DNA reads TGTGCCAGCAGTCTTCAGGGGGGCTTAGGGTATGGCTACACCTTC. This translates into CASSLQGGLGYGYTF.

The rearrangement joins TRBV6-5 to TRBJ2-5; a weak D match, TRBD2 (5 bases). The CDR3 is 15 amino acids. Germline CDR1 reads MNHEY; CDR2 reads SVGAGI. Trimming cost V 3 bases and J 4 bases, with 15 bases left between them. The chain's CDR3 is CASSYTQLGGETQYF. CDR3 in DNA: TGTGCCAGCAGTTATACACAACTAGGAGGAGAGACCCAGTACTTC.

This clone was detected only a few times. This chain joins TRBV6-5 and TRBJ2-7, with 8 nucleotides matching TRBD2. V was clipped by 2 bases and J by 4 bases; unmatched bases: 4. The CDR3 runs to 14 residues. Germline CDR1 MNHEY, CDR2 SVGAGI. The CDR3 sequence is CASSYTSGRYEQYF. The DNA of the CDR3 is TGTGCCAGCAGTTACACTAGCGGAAGATACGAGCAGTACTTC.

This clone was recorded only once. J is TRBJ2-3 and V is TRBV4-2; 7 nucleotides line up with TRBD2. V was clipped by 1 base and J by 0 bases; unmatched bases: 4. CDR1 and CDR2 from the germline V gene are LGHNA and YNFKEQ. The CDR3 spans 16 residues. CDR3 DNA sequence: TGTGCCAGCAGCCAAGGAATGGGGGGGAGCACAGATACGCAGTATTTT. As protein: CASSQGMGGSTDTQYF.

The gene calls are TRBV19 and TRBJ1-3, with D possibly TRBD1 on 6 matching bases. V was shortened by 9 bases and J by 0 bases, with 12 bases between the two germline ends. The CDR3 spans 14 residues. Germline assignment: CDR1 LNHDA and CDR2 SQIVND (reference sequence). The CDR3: CASLQGHSGNTIYF. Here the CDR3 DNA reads TGTGCCAGCCTCCAGGGACACTCTGGAAACACCATATATTTT.

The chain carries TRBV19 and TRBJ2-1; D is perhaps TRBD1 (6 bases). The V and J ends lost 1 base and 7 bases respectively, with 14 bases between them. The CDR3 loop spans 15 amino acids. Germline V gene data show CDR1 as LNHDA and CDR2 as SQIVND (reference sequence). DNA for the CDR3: TGTGCCAGTAGTATAGGGGACACCAGTTTGAATGAGCAGTTCTTC. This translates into CASSIGDTSLNEQFF.

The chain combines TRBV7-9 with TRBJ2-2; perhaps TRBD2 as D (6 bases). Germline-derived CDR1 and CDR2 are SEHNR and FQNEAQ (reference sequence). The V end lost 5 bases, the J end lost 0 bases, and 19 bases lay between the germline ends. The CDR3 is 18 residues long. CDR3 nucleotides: TGTGCCAGCAGCACACGGCGGGGAGAGACCGCGAACACCGGGGAGCTGTTTTTT. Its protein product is CASSTRRGETANTGELFF. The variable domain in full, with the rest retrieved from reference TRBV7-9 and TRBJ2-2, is DTGVSQNPRHKITKRGQNVTFRCDPISEHNRLYWYRQTLGQGPEFLTYFQNEAQLEKSRLLSDRFSAERPKGSFSTLEIQRTEQGDSAMYLCASSTRRGETANTGELFFGEGSRLTVL.

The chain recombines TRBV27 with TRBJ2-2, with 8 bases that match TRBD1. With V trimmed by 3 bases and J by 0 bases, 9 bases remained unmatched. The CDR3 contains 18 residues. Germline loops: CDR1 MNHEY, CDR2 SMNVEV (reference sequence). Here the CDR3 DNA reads TGTGCCAGCAGTTTTGAACAGGGGGACCCCGCGAACACCGGGGAGCTGTTTTTT. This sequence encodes CASSFEQGDPANTGELFF.

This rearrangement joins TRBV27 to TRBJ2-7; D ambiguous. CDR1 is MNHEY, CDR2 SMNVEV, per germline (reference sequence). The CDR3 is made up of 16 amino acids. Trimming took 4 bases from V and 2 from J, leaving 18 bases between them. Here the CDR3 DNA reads TGTGCCAGCAGTTCCCACCGTCTGCGCGAGGCCTACGAGCAGTACTTC. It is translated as CASSSHRLREAYEQYF.

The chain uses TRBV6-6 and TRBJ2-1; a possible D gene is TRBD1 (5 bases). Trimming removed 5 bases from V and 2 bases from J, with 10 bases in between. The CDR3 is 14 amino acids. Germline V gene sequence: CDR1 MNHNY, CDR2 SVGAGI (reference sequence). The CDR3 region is CASSVTGTYNEQFF. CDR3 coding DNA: TGTGCCAGCAGTGTAACAGGTACCTACAATGAGCAGTTCTTC.

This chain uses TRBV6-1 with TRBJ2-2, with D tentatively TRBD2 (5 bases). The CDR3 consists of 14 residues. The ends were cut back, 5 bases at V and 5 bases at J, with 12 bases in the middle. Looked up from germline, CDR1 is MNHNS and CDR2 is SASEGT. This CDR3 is CASSRTENTGELFF. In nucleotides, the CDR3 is TGTGCCAGCAGTCGGACTGAAAATACCGGGGAGCTGTTTTTT.

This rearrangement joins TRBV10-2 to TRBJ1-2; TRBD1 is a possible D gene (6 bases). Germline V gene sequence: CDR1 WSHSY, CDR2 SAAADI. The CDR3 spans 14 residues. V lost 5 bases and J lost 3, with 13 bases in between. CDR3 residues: CASSSTGFDYGYTF. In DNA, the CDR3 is TGCGCCAGCAGTTCAACAGGGTTCGACTATGGCTACACCTTC.

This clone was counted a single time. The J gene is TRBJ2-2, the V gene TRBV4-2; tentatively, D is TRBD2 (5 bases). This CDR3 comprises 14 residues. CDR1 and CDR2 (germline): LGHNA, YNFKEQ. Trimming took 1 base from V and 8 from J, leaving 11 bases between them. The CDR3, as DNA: TGTGCCAGCAGCCAAGTAACTTCGGGGGGGGAGCTGTTTTTT. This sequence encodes CASSQVTSGGELFF.

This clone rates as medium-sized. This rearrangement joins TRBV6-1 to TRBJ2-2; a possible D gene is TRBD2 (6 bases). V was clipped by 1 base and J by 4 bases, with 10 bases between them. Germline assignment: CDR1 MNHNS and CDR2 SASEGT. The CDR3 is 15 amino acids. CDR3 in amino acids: CASSEEAGGTGELFF. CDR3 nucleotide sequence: TGTGCCAGCAGTGAAGAAGCCGGGGGCACCGGGGAGCTGTTTTTT.

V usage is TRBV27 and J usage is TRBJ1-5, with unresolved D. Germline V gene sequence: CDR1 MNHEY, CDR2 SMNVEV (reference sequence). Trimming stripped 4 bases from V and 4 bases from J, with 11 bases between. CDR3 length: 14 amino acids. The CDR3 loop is CASSSEGLNQPQHF. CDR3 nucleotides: TGTGCCAGCAGTTCCGAGGGCCTTAATCAGCCCCAGCATTTT.

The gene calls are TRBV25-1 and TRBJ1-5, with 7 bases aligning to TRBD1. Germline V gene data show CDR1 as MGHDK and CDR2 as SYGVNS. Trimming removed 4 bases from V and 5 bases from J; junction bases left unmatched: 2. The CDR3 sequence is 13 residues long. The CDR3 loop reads CASSGQGHQPQHF. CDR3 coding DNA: TGTGCCAGCAGTGGACAGGGTCATCAGCCCCAGCATTTT. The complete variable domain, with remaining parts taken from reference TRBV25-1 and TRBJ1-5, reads EADIYQTPRYLVIGTGKKITLECSQTMGHDKMYWYQQDPGMELHLIHYSYGVNSTEKGDLSSESTVSRIRTEHFPLTLESARPSHTSQYLCASSGQGHQPQHFGDGTRLSIL.

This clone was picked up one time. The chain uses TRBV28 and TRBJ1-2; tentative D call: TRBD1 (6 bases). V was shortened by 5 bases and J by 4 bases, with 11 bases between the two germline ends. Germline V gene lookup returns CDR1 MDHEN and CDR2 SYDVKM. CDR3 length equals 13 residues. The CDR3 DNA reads TGTGCCAGCAGTCCCCAGGGGAGCTATGGCTACACCTTC. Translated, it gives CASSPQGSYGYTF.

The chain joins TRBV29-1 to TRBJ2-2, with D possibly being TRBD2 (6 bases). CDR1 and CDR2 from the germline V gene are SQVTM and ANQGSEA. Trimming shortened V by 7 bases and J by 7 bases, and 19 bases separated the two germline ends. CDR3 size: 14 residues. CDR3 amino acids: CSARRGLQDGELFF. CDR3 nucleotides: TGCAGCGCCCGGCGGGGTTTGCAGGACGGGGAGCTGTTTTTT.